What follows is one T cell receptor (beta chain) and its context. A junction boundary mismatches the germline segment, possibly from a read error. Participants had their cohort set by participant-reported clinical history. The germline V gene encodes CDR1 MNHEY and CDR2 SMNVEV (reference sequence). The length of the CDR3 is 13 residues. The sample is drawn from a study of blood T cell repertoires in COVID-19. Generated by immunoSEQ multiplex PCR, the TCRdb table keeps only in-frame clones and is missing some. This sample carries approximately 210,000 clones, around 87% of them seen once, and the ten largest clones take roughly 7.2%.

The chain is built from TRBV27 and TRBJ1-5, with a tentative D call TRBD1 (6 bases). This receptor was identified in a man aged 25-45 years in a cohort exposed to, infected with or recovered from COVID-19 (not recorded which). The sample comprised PBMCs or T cells enriched from blood (not recorded which). CDR3 bases: TGTGCCAGCAGCTTATACAGGGCTCAGCCCCAGCATTTT. Encoded protein: CASSLYRAQPQHF.